This T cell receptor beta chain was recovered during a study of control samples from healthy donors and cancer patients. Assay: immunoSEQ multiplex PCR; the TCRdb copy retains only in-frame clones and omits some. This table has about 92,000 clones, roughly 82% appearing once. Germline V gene sequence: CDR1 LNHDA, CDR2 SQIVND (reference sequence). V was trimmed by 3 bases and J by 0 bases, leaving 9 bases between them. CDR3 length: 15 amino acids. The source is a woman aged 55-70 years in good health. Sequenced sample: blood. The rearrangement uses TRBV19 and TRBJ1-5; D unclear. DNA of the CDR3: TGTGCCAGTAGTATGGGTGGATATAGCAATCAGCCCCAGCATTTT. It is translated as CASSMGGYSNQPQHF.